This record covers a single T cell receptor (beta chain). Clones were sequenced by immunoSEQ multiplex PCR, and TCRdb holds only the in-frame ones, with some missing. This sample has under 250,000 clones, with 83% found just once. V dropped 8 bases and J dropped 4 bases, with 8 bases sitting between them. The V gene's germline CDR1 is WNHNN and CDR2 SYGVQD (reference sequence). CDR3 length: 11 amino acids. The data derive from a study of blood T cell repertoires in COVID-19. Material: peripheral blood. The TCR sequence derives from an older woman with active or convalescent COVID-19. The J gene is TRBJ1-1, the V gene TRBV10-1; D is ambiguous. CDR3 protein: CASGVGTEAFF. In DNA form, the CDR3 reads TGCGCCAGCGGAGTCGGCACTGAAGCTTTCTTT.